This TCR beta chain was sequenced for a study of cytomegalovirus exposure and HLA in healthy donors. Both 60 Vbeta primers and 13 Jbeta primers went into the PCR. The protocol was immunoSEQ multiplex PCR, while the TCRdb copy is restricted to in-frame clones and leaves out a portion. The sample includes over 110,000 clones, about 80% of them seen just once. Germline CDR1 reads LNHDA; CDR2 reads SQIVND (reference sequence). The CDR3 extends over 12 amino acids. Trimming left V 3 bases short and J 7 bases short, with 9 bases between. What was sequenced was PBMCs. The V gene is TRBV19, the J gene TRBJ1-2, with D possibly being TRBD1 (6 bases). This clonotype was sampled from a male donor in good health and CMV-seropositive. For the CDR3, the DNA is TGTGCCAGTAGTATTCTCAGGGGTGGCTACACCTTC. Its protein product is CASSILRGGYTF.